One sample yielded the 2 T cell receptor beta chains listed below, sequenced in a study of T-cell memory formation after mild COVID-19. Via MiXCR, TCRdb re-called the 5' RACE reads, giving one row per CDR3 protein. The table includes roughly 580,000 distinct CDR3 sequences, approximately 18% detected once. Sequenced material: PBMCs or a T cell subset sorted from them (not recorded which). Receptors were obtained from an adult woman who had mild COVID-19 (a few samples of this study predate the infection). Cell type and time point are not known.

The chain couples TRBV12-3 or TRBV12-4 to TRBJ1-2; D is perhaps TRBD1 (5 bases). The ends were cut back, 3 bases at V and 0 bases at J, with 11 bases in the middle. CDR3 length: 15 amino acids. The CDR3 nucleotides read TGTGCCAGCAGTTTGCGCAGGGCAGCTAACTATGGCTACACCTTC. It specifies CASSLRRAANYGYTF.

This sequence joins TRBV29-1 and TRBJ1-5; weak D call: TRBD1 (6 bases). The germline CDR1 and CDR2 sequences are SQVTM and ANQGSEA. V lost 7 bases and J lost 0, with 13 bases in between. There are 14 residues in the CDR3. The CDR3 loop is CSAVDSYSNQPQHF. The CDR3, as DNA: TGCAGCGCAGTGGACAGTTATAGCAATCAGCCCCAGCATTTT.